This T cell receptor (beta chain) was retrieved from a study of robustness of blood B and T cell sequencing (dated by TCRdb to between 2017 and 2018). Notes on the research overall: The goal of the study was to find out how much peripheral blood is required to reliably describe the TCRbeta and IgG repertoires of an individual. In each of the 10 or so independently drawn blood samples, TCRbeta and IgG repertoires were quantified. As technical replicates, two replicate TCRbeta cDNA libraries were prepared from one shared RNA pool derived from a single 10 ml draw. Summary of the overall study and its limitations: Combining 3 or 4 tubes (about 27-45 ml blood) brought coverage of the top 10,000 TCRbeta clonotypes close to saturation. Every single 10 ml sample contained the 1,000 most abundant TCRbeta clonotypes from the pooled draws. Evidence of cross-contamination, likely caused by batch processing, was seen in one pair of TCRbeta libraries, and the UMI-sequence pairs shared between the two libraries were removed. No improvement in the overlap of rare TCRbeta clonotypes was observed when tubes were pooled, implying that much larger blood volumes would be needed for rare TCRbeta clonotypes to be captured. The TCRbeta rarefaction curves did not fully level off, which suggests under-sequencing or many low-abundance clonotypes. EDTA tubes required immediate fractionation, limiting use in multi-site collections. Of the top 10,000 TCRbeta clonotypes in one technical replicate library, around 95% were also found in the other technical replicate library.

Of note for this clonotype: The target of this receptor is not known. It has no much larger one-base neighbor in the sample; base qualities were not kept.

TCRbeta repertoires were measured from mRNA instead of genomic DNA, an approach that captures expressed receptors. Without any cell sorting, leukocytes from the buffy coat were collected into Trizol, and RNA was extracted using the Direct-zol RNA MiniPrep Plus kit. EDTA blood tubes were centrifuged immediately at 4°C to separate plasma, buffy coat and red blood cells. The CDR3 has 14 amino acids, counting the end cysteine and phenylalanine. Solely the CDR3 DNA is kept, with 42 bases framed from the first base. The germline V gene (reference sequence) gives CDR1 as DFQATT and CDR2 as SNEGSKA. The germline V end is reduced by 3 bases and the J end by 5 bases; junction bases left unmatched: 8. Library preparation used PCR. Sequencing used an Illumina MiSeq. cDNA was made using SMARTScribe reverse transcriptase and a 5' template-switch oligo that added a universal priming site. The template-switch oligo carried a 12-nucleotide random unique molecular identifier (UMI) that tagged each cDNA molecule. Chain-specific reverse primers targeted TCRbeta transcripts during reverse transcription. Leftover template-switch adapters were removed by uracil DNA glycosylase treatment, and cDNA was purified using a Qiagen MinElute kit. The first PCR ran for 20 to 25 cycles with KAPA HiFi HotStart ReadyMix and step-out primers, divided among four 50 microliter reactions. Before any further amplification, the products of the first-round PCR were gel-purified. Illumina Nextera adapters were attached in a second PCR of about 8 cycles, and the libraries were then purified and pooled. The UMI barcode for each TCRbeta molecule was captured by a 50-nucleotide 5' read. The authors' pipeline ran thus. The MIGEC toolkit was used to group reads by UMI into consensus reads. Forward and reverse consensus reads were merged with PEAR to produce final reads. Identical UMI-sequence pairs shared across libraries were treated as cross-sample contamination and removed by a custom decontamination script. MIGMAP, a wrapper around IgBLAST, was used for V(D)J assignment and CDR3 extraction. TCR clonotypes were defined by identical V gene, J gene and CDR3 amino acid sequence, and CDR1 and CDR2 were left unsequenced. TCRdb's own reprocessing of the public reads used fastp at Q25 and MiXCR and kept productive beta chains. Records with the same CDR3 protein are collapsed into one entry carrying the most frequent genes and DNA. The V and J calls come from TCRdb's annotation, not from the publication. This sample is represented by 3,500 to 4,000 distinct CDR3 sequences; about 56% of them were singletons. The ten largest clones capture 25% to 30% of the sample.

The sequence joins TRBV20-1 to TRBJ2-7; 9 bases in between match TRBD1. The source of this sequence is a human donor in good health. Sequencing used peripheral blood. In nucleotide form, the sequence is TGCAGTGCTAGGGGGGAACAGGGGGCCCACGAGCAGTACTTC. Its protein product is CSARGEQGAHEQYF.